This TCR beta chain is drawn from a study of response to subunit inactivated influenza vaccine. MiXCR, applied by TCRdb to the RT-PCR reads, yields one record per CDR3 protein. The sample comprises roughly 650,000 distinct CDR3 sequences, around 15% of which are singletons, and 7.5% to 9% rests with the top ten. The germline V gene has CDR1 SQVTM and CDR2 ANQGSEA. After removal of 5 bases from V and 3 bases from J, the junction contained 5 bases not matched to a gene. The CDR3 length is 14 residues. Study-level results: Researchers suggested that each seasonal influenza vaccination recruits few new T cells.

Note on this clonotype: What it binds is unknown.

This receptor was taken from a man aged 50 or older who received an inactivated influenza vaccine. The chain links TRBV29-1 to TRBJ1-3; 9 bases fit TRBD1. Sample: PBMCs from blood, taken 14 to 15 days before vaccination. The CDR3 spells CSVSGQGYGNTIYF. CDR3 nucleotides: TGCAGCGTTTCGGGACAGGGTTATGGAAACACCATATATTTT.